This passage covers 18 T cell receptor beta chains from one sample sequenced in a study of blood T cell repertoires in COVID-19 (dated by TCRdb to the early 2020s). Library generation was performed with the immunoSEQ multiplex PCR assay. Sourced from immuneACCESS, this table was stored by TCRdb with only in-frame sequences that have V and J called. A share of the clones is absent; for the studies checked, an unresolved V gene accounts for under half, and the remainder has no known explanation. For this sample there are tens of thousands of clones; 85% to 90% appear just once. Of the sample, more than 7.5% is held by the ten largest clones. Material for sequencing was peripheral blood. Receptors originate from a man between 45 and 60 years old with active COVID-19.

The chain couples TRBV19 to TRBJ1-2; the match to TRBD1 covers 9 bases. There are 14 residues in the CDR3. Germline CDR1 and CDR2: LNHDA and SQIVND (reference sequence). The trim removed 2 bases at V and 6 bases at J, leaving 4 bases unmatched. DNA for the CDR3: TGTGCCAGTAGTATACGGGGACAGGGCCATGGCTACACCTTC. Translating gives CASSIRGQGHGYTF.

The J gene is TRBJ2-1, the V gene TRBV28, with TRBD2 identical over 7 bases. The CDR3 runs to 14 residues. Germline V gene sequence: CDR1 MDHEN, CDR2 SYDVKM. After removal of 2 bases from V and 6 bases from J, the junction contained 4 bases not matched to a gene. This chain's CDR3 is CASSLGGSFNEQFF. Written as DNA, the CDR3 is TGTGCCAGCAGTTTAGGCGGGAGTTTCAATGAGCAGTTCTTC.

The chain joins TRBV9 to TRBJ2-1, with 9 positions matching TRBD2. The V gene's germline CDR1 is SGDLS and CDR2 YYNGEE. The CDR3 runs 16 residues. Trimming took 2 bases from V and 4 from J; bases not matched to a gene: 7. In DNA form, the CDR3 reads TGTGCCAGCAGCGTTGTCGCGGGGGGGGGTTACAATGAGCAGTTCTTC. Translating it yields CASSVVAGGGYNEQFF.

The chain employs TRBV5-4 and TRBJ1-1, with D maybe TRBD1 (5 bases). This CDR3 comprises 14 residues. Germline CDR1 SGHNT, CDR2 YYREEE (reference sequence). Trimming pared 4 bases from V and 4 bases from J, leaving 14 bases between. CDR3 region: CASSAIKTGTEAFF. CDR3 bases: TGTGCCAGCAGCGCCATTAAAACAGGCACTGAAGCTTTCTTT.

This chain links TRBV5-8 with TRBJ1-2, with 7 bases that match TRBD1. The CDR3 sequence is 14 residues long. Germline CDR1 SGHTS, CDR2 YDEGEE. V lost 5 bases, J lost 2 bases, and 6 bases stayed unmatched. Here the CDR3 reads CASRKSGGNYGYTF. The CDR3 DNA follows: TGTGCCAGCAGGAAGTCAGGGGGAAACTATGGCTACACCTTC.

This chain links TRBV5-4 with TRBJ1-5; TRBD1 is a possible D gene (6 bases). The germline V and J ends were trimmed by 3 bases and 0 bases, with 16 bases remaining between them. In germline, CDR1 is SGHNT, CDR2 YYREEE (reference sequence). This CDR3 has 17 amino acids. CDR3 sequence (DNA): TGTGCCAGCAGCTACAAGTCGGACAGTTATAGCAATCAGCCCCAGCATTTT. It yields the protein CASSYKSDSYSNQPQHF.

V is TRBV6-6 and J is TRBJ1-2; maybe TRBD1 (6 bases). V lost 8 bases to trimming and J lost 8 bases, with 21 bases between them. The CDR3 spans 14 residues. Germline assignment: CDR1 MNHNY and CDR2 SVGAGI (reference sequence). CDR3 in amino acids: CASYSNRALGGYTF. As DNA, the CDR3 is TGTGCCAGCTATAGCAACAGGGCCCTCGGGGGCTACACCTTC.

The chain is built from TRBV28 and TRBJ1-2; weak D call: TRBD1 (5 bases). The germline V gene has CDR1 MDHEN and CDR2 SYDVKM. The CDR3 has 14 amino acids. Trimming stripped 3 bases from V and 2 bases from J, with 10 bases between. The CDR3 here is CASSFTGPNYGYTF. The CDR3 nucleotides read TGTGCCAGCAGTTTTACAGGACCCAACTATGGCTACACCTTC.

V usage is TRBV10-3 and J usage is TRBJ1-5, with 9 bases matching TRBD1. This CDR3 contains 19 residues. J was trimmed by 0 bases and V by 3 bases; bases with no gene match: 12. CDR1 and CDR2 (germline): ENHRY, SYGVKD. CDR3 DNA sequence: TGTGCCATCAGTGACCCGGGACAGGGAGGTAGCTATAGCAATCAGCCCCAGCATTTT. It translates to CAISDPGQGGSYSNQPQHF.

The V gene is TRBV7-2, the J gene TRBJ2-3; 9 bases fit TRBD2. V trimming: 2 bases; J trimming: 4 bases; junction bases outside the gene matches: 10. The germline CDR1 and CDR2 sequences are SGHTA and FQGNSA. This CDR3 spans 17 amino acids. CDR3 loop: CASSLTYAGGPSDTQYF. The CDR3 nucleotides are TGTGCCAGCAGCTTAACGTACGCGGGGGGGCCATCAGATACGCAGTATTTT.

The chain recombines TRBV27 with TRBJ1-4; possible D gene TRBD1, 6 bases. The germline gives CDR1 MNHEY, CDR2 SMNVEV (reference sequence). The CDR3 loop spans 16 amino acids. Trimming took 6 bases from V and 7 from J, leaving 21 bases between them. CDR3 residues: CASSHDPQGVGEKLFF. The CDR3 DNA sequence: TGTGCCAGCAGCCATGATCCACAGGGAGTGGGTGAAAAACTGTTTTTT.

The chain's CDR3 is CASSQDTPPQGMNTEAFF. In DNA form, the CDR3 reads TGTGCCAGCAGCCAAGATACCCCCCCACAGGGAATGAACACTGAAGCTTTCTTT. The V call is TRBV4-2, the J call TRBJ1-1, with D possibly TRBD1 on 6 matching bases. The germline CDR1 and CDR2 sequences are LGHNA and YNFKEQ. The V gene lost 0 bases and the J gene lost 0 bases, with 17 bases spanning the gap. This CDR3 is 18 amino acids long.

This chain links TRBV19 with TRBJ1-4, with 7 bases lining up with TRBD1. Germline lookup yields CDR1 LNHDA and CDR2 SQIVND (reference sequence). J lost 7 bases, V lost 5 bases, and 10 bases had no gene match. The CDR3 contains 15 residues. The CDR3 nucleotides are TGTGCCAGTAGTGGGAACAGGGGAGTGGGTGAAAAACTGTTTTTT. Translating gives CASSGNRGVGEKLFF.

The rearrangement links TRBV25-1 to TRBJ2-1; TRBD2 agrees at 10 bases. V shed 1 base and J 7 bases; nucleotides not matched to a gene: 13. Germline loops: CDR1 MGHDK, CDR2 SYGVNS. This CDR3 is built from 18 residues. For the CDR3, the DNA is TGTGCCAGCAGTGAATGGGGGAGGAGCGGGAGGGCCGGGAATGAGCAGTTCTTC. Translation: CASSEWGRSGRAGNEQFF.

This clone was picked up one time. The CDR3: CASSVVGSEDTQYF. In DNA form, the CDR3 reads TGTGCCAGCAGCGTAGTCGGTTCTGAAGATACGCAGTATTTT. The V call is TRBV9, the J call TRBJ2-3; D unclear. CDR1 and CDR2 (germline): SGDLS, YYNGEE. With 0 bases removed from V and 5 bases from J, the gap between germline ends came to 10 bases. The CDR3 is 14 amino acids.

This rearrangement joins TRBV6-1 to TRBJ1-2, with a weak D call TRBD1 (5 bases). The V end lost 3 bases, the J end lost 4 bases, and 12 bases lay between the germline ends. The CDR3 length is 14 residues. In germline, CDR1 is MNHNS, CDR2 SASEGT. The CDR3 protein is CASSDGGRTYGYTF. The DNA of the CDR3 is TGTGCCAGCAGTGACGGGGGACGGACCTATGGCTACACCTTC.

The genes are TRBV20-1 and TRBJ2-1; 7 nucleotides agree with TRBD1. After removal of 4 bases from V and 15 bases from J, the junction contained 9 bases not matched to a gene. The CDR3 covers 11 residues. Germline V gene sequence: CDR1 DFQATT, CDR2 SNEGSKA (reference sequence). Here the CDR3 reads CSATTGNKGFF. The CDR3 DNA reads TGCAGTGCTACGACAGGGAATAAGGGGTTCTTC.

The chain carries TRBV24-1 and TRBJ1-2; D is ambiguous. Trimming removed 3 bases from V and 5 bases from J, with 6 bases in between. Germline V gene sequence: CDR1 KGHDR, CDR2 SFDVKD. The CDR3 runs to 12 residues. The CDR3 reads CATSDKAYGYTF. For the CDR3, the DNA is TGTGCCACCAGTGATAAAGCTTATGGCTACACCTTC.